This is a list of T cell receptor beta chains from one sample in a study of graft-versus-host responses after intestinal transplantation. No cognate antigen is known for these TCRs. Method: immunoSEQ multiplex PCR; TCRdb's copy keeps in-frame clones and lacks some. The repertoire holds over 90,000 clones, with over 85% as singletons. Sequenced here: unstimulated CD8+ T cells sorted from spleen or lymph node cells, sampled before intestinal transplant. These receptors were obtained from a human donor who received an intestinal transplant. Both conserved end residues are part of each CDR3. Fields, in order: J gene, V gene, D gene, clone size, CDR3 DNA, CDR3 protein. A D gene is named only where the DNA matches it firmly. For some rows the clone size is stated as once, few or many, or as a class when expanded; others skip it.

>TRBJ2-1|TRBV15|.|once
TGTGCCACCAGCTTATGGGGCATCTACAATGAGCAGTTCTTC
CATSLWGIYNEQFF
>TRBJ1-6|TRBV27|.|.
TGTGCCAGCAGTTGGGATCGCCATTCACCCCTCCACTTT
CASSWDRHSPLHF
>TRBJ2-1|TRBV7-9|TRBD2|.
TGTGCCAGCAGCAACCTAGCGGGGGGGGTCAATGAGCAGTTCTTC
CASSNLAGGVNEQFF
>TRBJ1-1|TRBV29-1|.|.
TGCAGCTTCGAACCCCCAGGAACTCAAGCTTTCTTT
CSFEPPGTQAFF
>TRBJ2-7|TRBV19|TRBD1|.
TGTGCCAGTAGTAGCCACCGTGAGACAGGGGACTACGAGCAGTACTTC
CASSSHRETGDYEQYF
>TRBJ1-2|TRBV19|.|.
TGTGCCAGTCGGGGCGCCGGTATCTATGGCTACACCTTC
CASRGAGIYGYTF
>TRBJ2-2|TRBV14|TRBD1|.
TGTGCCAGCAGCCGGCTTTTTGCAGGGGGCATCGGGGAGCTGTTTTTT
CASSRLFAGGIGELFF
>TRBJ2-1|TRBV6-5|.|.
TGTGCCAGCAGTATCTCCGGGGACTCCAATGAGCAGTTCTTC
CASSISGDSNEQFF
>TRBJ1-2|TRBV10-1|.|.
TGCGCCAGCAGTGAGTCTGGGATCGCCTATGGCTACACCTTC
CASSESGIAYGYTF
>TRBJ1-2|TRBV27|.|.
TGTGCCAGCAGTTTAAGGTCCGAGTCTCATGGCTACACCTTC
CASSLRSESHGYTF
>TRBJ1-2|TRBV5-1|.|.
TGCGCCAGCAGCTCAGGCGTTTATGGCTACACCTTC
CASSSGVYGYTF
>TRBJ2-1|TRBV6-5|.|once
TGTGCCAGCAGTTACTTCGGGAGCTCCTACAATGAGCAGTTCTTC
CASSYFGSSYNEQFF
>TRBJ2-3|TRBV13|TRBD2|.
TGTGCCAGCAGCTTTAGCGGGGGGGCCACAGATACGCAGTATTTT
CASSFSGGATDTQYF
>TRBJ1-6|TRBV13|.|once
TGTGCCAGCAGCTTAGAGGGATTACCCCTCCACTTT
CASSLEGLPLHF
>TRBJ2-2|TRBV29-1|TRBD2|once
TGCAGTGGAGTTAGCGGGGGTCTCAACACCGGGGAGCTGTTTTTT
CSGVSGGLNTGELFF
>TRBJ2-7|TRBV27|.|.
TGTGCCAGCAGCCCCGGAGACGAGCAGTACTTC
CASSPGDEQYF
>TRBJ2-5|TRBV27|.|.
TGTGCCAGCAGTTCAGACCTCGCTTTAGGATGGGAGACCCAGTACTTC
CASSSDLALGWETQYF
>TRBJ1-4|TRBV7-6|.|few
TGTGCCAGCAGCATCGACAGCCAGAATGAAAAACTGTTTTTT
CASSIDSQNEKLFF
>TRBJ1-4|TRBV6-1|.|once
TGTGCCAGCAGTGAAGGGACTTATAATGAAAAACTGTTTTTT
CASSEGTYNEKLFF
>TRBJ1-3|TRBV7-9|.|.
TGTGCCAGCAGCTCTAAACCACAGGTTACCCCTAACCCCACCATATATTTT
CASSSKPQVTPNPTIYF
>TRBJ2-7|TRBV7-9|.|.
TGTGCCAGCAGCAATACAGCTTACGAGCAGTACTTC
CASSNTAYEQYF
>TRBJ1-2|TRBV4-1|.|.
TGCGCCAGCAGCCCCACTGGCAGGACGGGCTACACCTTC
CASSPTGRTGYTF
>TRBJ1-1|TRBV2|.|.
TGTGCCAGCGTTACAGGGTTCATCGCTGAAGCTTTCTTT
CASVTGFIAEAFF
>TRBJ1-1|TRBV7-8|.|.
TGTGCCAGCAGCTTAATAGCGGGGGCGAGTGAAGCTTTCTTT
CASSLIAGASEAFF
>TRBJ2-5|TRBV7-8|.|.
TGTGCCAGCAGCTTACGTAGGGGCGCGGAAAGAGAAACCCAGTACTTC
CASSLRRGAERETQYF
>TRBJ2-7|TRBV6-5|.|few
TGTGCCAGCAGTCCAGGGAGAGAGTACTCCTACGAGCAGTACTTC
CASSPGREYSYEQYF
>TRBJ2-1|TRBV13|TRBD2|.
TGTGCCAGCAGCCACGGGACTAGCTCCTACAATGAGCAGTTCTTC
CASSHGTSSYNEQFF
>TRBJ1-2|TRBV29-1|TRBD1|.
TGCAGCGTCGAGGGCGACAGGGCGGTCGGCTACACCTTC
CSVEGDRAVGYTF
>TRBJ1-6|TRBV6-1|.|.
TGTGCCAGCAGACTCCAAATCCAGGGACCCCTCCACTTT
CASRLQIQGPLHF
>TRBJ1-1|TRBV4-1|.|.
TGCGCCAGCAGCCTAATCCAGGCTTGGAACACTGAAGCTTTCTTT
CASSLIQAWNTEAFF
>TRBJ2-1|TRBV29-1|TRBD1|few
TGCAGCGTTGAGGGAAATGGACAGGGCAATGAGCAGTTCTTC
CSVEGNGQGNEQFF
>TRBJ1-5|TRBV4-1|TRBD1|.
TGCGCCAGCAGCCTCTTGACAGGGGGCCCCTATCAGCCCCAGCATTTT
CASSLLTGGPYQPQHF
>TRBJ2-1|TRBV2|.|.
TGTGCCAGCAGTGAAGGTAGGGATAGTGAGCAGTTCTTC
CASSEGRDSEQFF
>TRBJ1-1|TRBV30|.|once
TGTGCCTGGACCACCAGGGGCCGGAACACTGAAGCTTTCTTT
CAWTTRGRNTEAFF
>TRBJ1-2|TRBV29-1|.|.
TGCAGCGTTGCATTAGACTATGGCTACACCTTC
CSVALDYGYTF
>TRBJ2-3|TRBV9|TRBD2|.
TGTGCCAGCAGCCCGGGGGGGGCGAGCACAGATACGCAGTATTTT
CASSPGGASTDTQYF
>TRBJ1-1|TRBV7-9|.|once
TGTGCCAGCAGCTTAGGTCGGCCTTCCGGCACTGAAGCTTTCTTT
CASSLGRPSGTEAFF
>TRBJ2-7|TRBV29-1|TRBD1|.
TGCAGCGTACACGGACAGGGTTCCTACGAGCAGTACTTC
CSVHGQGSYEQYF
>TRBJ1-1|TRBV25-1|.|.
TGTGCCAGCAACGGGGTCACTGAAGCTTTCTTT
CASNGVTEAFF
>TRBJ2-2|TRBV7-9|.|.
TGTGCCAGCAGCTCTGCTAGCGTTAATCCCGGGGAGCTGTTTTTT
CASSSASVNPGELFF
>TRBJ1-5|TRBV5-8|.|once
TGTGCCAGCAGCCGCCAGGTAAATCAGCCCCAGCATTTT
CASSRQVNQPQHF
>TRBJ1-1|TRBV19|.|once
TGTGCCAGTAGTATCTCGACAAGCACTGAAGCTTTCTTT
CASSISTSTEAFF
>TRBJ2-2|TRBV2|TRBD2|.
TGTGCCAGCAGTGAATCGAGTAGCGGGGGGGCCCAAGGGGAGCTGTTTTTT
CASSESSSGGAQGELFF
>TRBJ1-3|TRBV6-5|TRBD1|.
TGTGCCAGCAGTCCACAGGGGAGAGAAAACACCATATATTTT
CASSPQGRENTIYF
>TRBJ2-7|TRBV27|.|.
TGTGCCAGCAGTTTAAGGGGTATTCCCTACGAGCAGTACTTC
CASSLRGIPYEQYF
>TRBJ2-7|TRBV7-6|.|.
TGTGCCAGCAGCTTTGGGGAAAGCGAGCAGTACTTC
CASSFGESEQYF
>TRBJ2-7|TRBV4-1|.|.
TGCGCCAGCAGCCAAGATGACACTACCCTCTACGAGCAGTACTTC
CASSQDDTTLYEQYF
>TRBJ2-3|TRBV6-1|.|.
TGTGCCAGCAGTGTTCTCGCAGGATACTCTAGCACAGATACGCAGTATTTT
CASSVLAGYSSTDTQYF
>TRBJ1-5|TRBV30|TRBD1|.
TGTGCCTGGAGACCAGGGGGTGCTGATCAGCCCCAGCATTTT
CAWRPGGADQPQHF
>TRBJ1-2|TRBV10-3|.|.
TGTGCCATCAGTGAAACTAACTATGGCTACACCTTC
CAISETNYGYTF
>TRBJ1-2|TRBV4-1|.|once
TGCGCCAGCAGCCAAGATGGCCCTACTTTTTATGGCTACACCTTC
CASSQDGPTFYGYTF
>TRBJ2-2|TRBV4-2|.|.
TGTGCCAGCAGCCCCGTGCAGGAGGACGGGGAGCTGTTTTTT
CASSPVQEDGELFF
>TRBJ2-3|TRBV6-1|TRBD2|once
TGTGCCAGCACTAGCGGGGGTTCAGATACGCAGTATTTT
CASTSGGSDTQYF
>TRBJ1-2|TRBV5-4|.|.
TGTGCCAGCAGCTTGGGATCCTATGGCTACACCTTC
CASSLGSYGYTF